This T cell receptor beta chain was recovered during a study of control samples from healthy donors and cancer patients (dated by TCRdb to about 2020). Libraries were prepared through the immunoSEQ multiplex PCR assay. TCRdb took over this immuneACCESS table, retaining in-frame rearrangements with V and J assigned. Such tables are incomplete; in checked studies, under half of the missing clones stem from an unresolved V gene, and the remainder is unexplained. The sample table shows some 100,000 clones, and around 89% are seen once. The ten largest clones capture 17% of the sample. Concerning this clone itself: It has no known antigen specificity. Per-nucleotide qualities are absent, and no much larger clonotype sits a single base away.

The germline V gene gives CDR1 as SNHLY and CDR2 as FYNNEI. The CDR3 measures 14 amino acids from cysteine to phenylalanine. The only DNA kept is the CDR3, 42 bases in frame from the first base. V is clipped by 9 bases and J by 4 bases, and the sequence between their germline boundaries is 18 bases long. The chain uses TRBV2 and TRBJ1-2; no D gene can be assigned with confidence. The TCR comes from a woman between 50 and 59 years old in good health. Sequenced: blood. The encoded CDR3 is CASRTAGVTYGYTF. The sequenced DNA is TGTGCCAGTAGAACCGCGGGAGTTACCTATGGCTACACCTTC.